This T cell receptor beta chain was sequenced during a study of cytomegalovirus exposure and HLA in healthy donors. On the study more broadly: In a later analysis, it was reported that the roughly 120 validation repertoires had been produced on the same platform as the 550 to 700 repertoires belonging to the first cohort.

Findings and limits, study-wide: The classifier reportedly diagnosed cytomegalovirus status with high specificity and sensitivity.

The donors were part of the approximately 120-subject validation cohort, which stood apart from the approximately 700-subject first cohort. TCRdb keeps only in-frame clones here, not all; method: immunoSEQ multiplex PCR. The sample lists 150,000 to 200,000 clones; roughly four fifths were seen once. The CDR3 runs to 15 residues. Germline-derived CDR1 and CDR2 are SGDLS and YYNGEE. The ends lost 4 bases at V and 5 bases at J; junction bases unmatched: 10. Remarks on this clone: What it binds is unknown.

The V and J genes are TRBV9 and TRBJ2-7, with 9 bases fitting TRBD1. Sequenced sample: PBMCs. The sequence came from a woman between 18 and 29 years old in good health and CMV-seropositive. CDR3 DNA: TGTGCCAGCAGCTTCCTACCGGGACAGGGTAACGAGCAGTACTTC. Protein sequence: CASSFLPGQGNEQYF. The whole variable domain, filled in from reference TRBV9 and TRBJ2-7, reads DSGVTQTPKHLITATGQRVTLRCSPRSGDLSVYWYQQSLDQGLQFLIQYYNGEERAKGNILERFSAQQFPDLHSELNLSSLELGDSALYFCASSFLPGQGNEQYFGPGTRLTVT.